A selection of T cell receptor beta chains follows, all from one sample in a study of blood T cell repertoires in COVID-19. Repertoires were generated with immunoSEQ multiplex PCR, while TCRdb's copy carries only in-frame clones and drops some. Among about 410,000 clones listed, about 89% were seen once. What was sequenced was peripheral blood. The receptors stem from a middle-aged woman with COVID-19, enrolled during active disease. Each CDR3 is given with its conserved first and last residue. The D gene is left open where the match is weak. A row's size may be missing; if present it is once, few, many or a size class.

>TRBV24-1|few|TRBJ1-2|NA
CATSDLAGGYTF
TGTGCCACCAGTGATCTAGCAGGTGGCTACACCTTC
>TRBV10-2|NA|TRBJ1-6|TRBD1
CASSGRQGQGSPLHF
TGCGCCAGCAGTGGCCGACAGGGCCAGGGATCACCCCTCCACTTT
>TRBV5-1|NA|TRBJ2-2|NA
CASSRGVSNTGELFF
TGCGCCAGCAGCCGAGGAGTCTCGAACACCGGGGAGCTGTTTTTT
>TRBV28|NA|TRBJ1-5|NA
CASSLFQGQHF
TGTGCCAGCAGTTTATTTCAGGGGCAGCATTTT
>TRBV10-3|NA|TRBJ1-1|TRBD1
CAIRGQPPNTEAFF
TGTGCCATCAGGGGACAGCCCCCGAACACTGAAGCTTTCTTT
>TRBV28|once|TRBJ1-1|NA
CALRGRTNTEAFF
TGTGCCCTGCGCGGGCGGACGAACACTGAAGCTTTCTTT
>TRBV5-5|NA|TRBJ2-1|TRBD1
CASSWTGVYNEQFF
TGTGCCAGCAGCTGGACAGGGGTCTACAATGAGCAGTTCTTC
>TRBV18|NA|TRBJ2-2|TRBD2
CASSPPSGGFNTGELFF
TGTGCCAGCTCACCACCGAGCGGGGGCTTTAACACCGGGGAGCTGTTTTTT
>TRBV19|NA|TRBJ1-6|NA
CASSTSSGHSNSPLHF
TGTGCCAGTAGTACGAGTTCGGGACACAGTAATTCACCCCTCCACTTT
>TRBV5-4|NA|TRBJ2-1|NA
CASSALPLYNEQFF
TGTGCCAGCAGCGCCCTACCACTCTACAATGAGCAGTTCTTC
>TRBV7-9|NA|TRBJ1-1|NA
CASSPQTEAFF
TGTGCCAGCAGCCCTCAGACTGAAGCTTTCTTT
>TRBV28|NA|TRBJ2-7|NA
CASSLSGTKFNEQYF
TGTGCCAGCAGTTTGAGTGGGACAAAGTTTAACGAGCAGTACTTC
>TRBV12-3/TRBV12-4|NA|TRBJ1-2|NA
CASSLQDSYGYTF
TGTGCCAGCAGTTTACAGGACAGCTATGGCTACACCTTC
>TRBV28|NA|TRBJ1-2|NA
CASSDGGRLTGYTF
TGTGCCAGCAGTGACGGAGGGCGGCTGACTGGCTACACCTTC
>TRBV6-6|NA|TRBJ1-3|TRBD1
CASSQQTGAGNTIYF
TGTGCCAGCAGTCAACAAACAGGGGCTGGAAACACCATATATTTT
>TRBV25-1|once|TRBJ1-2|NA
CASSESRDYGYTF
TGTGCCAGCAGTGAATCCAGGGACTATGGCTACACCTTC
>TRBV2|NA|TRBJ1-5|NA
CASTVYSNQPQHF
TGTGCCAGCACGGTTTATAGCAATCAGCCCCAGCATTTT
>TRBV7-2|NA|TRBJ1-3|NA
CASSLAIASVGNTIYF
TGTGCCAGCAGCTTAGCGATAGCGTCAGTTGGAAACACCATATATTTT
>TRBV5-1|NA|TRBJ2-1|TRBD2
CACSLVLAGINNEQFF
TGCGCCTGCAGCTTGGTACTAGCGGGGATAAACAATGAGCAGTTCTTC
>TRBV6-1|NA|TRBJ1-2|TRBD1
CASSDGIQGARAYGYTF
TGTGCCAGCAGTGACGGGATACAGGGGGCGCGTGCCTATGGCTACACCTTC
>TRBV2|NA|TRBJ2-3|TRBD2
CASSVRAGEVTDTQYF
TGTGCCAGCAGTGTGAGAGCGGGAGAGGTTACAGATACGCAGTATTTT
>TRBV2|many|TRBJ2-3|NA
CASWGDSGDTQYF
TGTGCCAGCTGGGGGGATTCGGGAGATACGCAGTATTTT
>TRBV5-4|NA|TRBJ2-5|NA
CASSLRGETQYF
TGTGCCAGCAGCTTGAGGGGAGAGACCCAGTACTTC
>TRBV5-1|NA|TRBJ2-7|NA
CASRGQLPSEQYF
TGCGCCAGCAGAGGACAGCTTCCATCCGAGCAGTACTTC
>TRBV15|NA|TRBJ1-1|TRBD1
CATSRRTGTGGTEAFF
TGTGCCACCAGCAGACGTACCGGGACAGGGGGAACTGAAGCTTTCTTT
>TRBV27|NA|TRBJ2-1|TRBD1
CASSFKGQGAAYNEQFF
TGTGCCAGCAGTTTTAAAGGACAGGGGGCGGCCTACAATGAGCAGTTCTTC
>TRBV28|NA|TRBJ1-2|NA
CASSSWDYYGYTF
TGTGCCAGCAGTTCATGGGACTACTATGGCTACACCTTC
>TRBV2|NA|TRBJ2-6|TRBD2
CASRGGLPLMANVLTF
TGTGCCAGCAGGGGAGGGCTTCCCCTTATGGCCAACGTCCTGACTTTC
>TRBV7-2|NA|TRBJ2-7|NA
CASSLNFRYEQYF
TGTGCCAGCAGCTTAAATTTTCGGTACGAGCAGTACTTC
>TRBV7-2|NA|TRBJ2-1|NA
CASSLSPRDSYNEQFF
TGTGCCAGCAGCTTATCACCCAGGGACTCCTACAATGAGCAGTTCTTC
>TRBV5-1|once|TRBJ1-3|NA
CASSLVGGLSGNTIYF
TGCGCCAGCAGCTTGGTTGGAGGCCTCTCTGGAAACACCATATATTTT
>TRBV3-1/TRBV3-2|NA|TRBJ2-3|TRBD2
CASSQRNPSGSSTDTQYF
TGTGCCAGCAGCCAACGAAATCCTAGCGGGAGTAGCACAGATACGCAGTATTTT
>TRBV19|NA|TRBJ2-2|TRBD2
CASSQLRLAGYTGELFF
TGTGCCAGTAGTCAACTTAGACTAGCGGGATACACCGGGGAGCTGTTTTTT
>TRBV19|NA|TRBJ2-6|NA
CASSKIPRGANVLTF
TGTGCCAGTAGTAAGATACCGCGTGGGGCCAACGTCCTGACTTTC
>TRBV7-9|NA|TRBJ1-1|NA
CASSPLSNTEAFF
TGTGCCAGCAGCCCACTTTCGAACACTGAAGCTTTCTTT